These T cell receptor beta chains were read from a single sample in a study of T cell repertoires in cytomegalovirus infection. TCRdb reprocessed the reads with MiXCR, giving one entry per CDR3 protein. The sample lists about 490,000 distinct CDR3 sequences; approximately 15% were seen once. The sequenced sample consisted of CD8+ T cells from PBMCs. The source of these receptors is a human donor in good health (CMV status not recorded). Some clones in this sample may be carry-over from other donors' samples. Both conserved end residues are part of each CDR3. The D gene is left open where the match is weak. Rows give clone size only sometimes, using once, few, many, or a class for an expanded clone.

cdr3_aa: CSASFTGDYQETQYF
cdr3_nt: TGCAGTGCTAGTTTTACAGGAGACTACCAAGAGACCCAGTACTTC
v_call: TRBV20-1
j_call: TRBJ2-5
d_call: -
clone_size: -

cdr3_aa: CASSFGQGSAGELFF
cdr3_nt: TGTGCCAGCAGCTTCGGACAGGGGTCCGCCGGGGAGCTGTTTTTT
v_call: TRBV7-4
j_call: TRBJ2-2
d_call: TRBD1
clone_size: few

cdr3_aa: CASRLARGSSYEQYF
cdr3_nt: TGTGCCAGCAGACTAGCCAGGGGGAGCTCCTACGAGCAGTACTTC
v_call: TRBV12-3/TRBV12-4
j_call: TRBJ2-7
d_call: -
clone_size: -

cdr3_aa: CASSSSRQGGTEAFF
cdr3_nt: TGTGCCAGCAGCTCCTCCCGACAGGGCGGTACTGAAGCTTTCTTT
v_call: TRBV5-6
j_call: TRBJ1-1
d_call: TRBD1
clone_size: few

cdr3_aa: CASSLGVLEQYF
cdr3_nt: TGTGCCAGCAGCTTAGGTGTGTTGGAGCAGTACTTC
v_call: TRBV7-4
j_call: TRBJ2-7
d_call: -
clone_size: few

cdr3_aa: CASSYSPTGQETQYF
cdr3_nt: TGTGCCAGCAGTTACTCGCCTACCGGCCAAGAGACCCAGTACTTC
v_call: TRBV6-5
j_call: TRBJ2-5
d_call: -
clone_size: few

cdr3_aa: CASSYSSEQYF
cdr3_nt: TGTGCCAGCAGTTACTCCAGTGAGCAGTACTTC
v_call: TRBV6-6
j_call: TRBJ2-7
d_call: -
clone_size: many

cdr3_aa: CASRGRGTPRYGYTF
cdr3_nt: TGTGCCAGCAGAGGGAGGGGGACTCCAAGATATGGCTACACCTTC
v_call: TRBV28
j_call: TRBJ1-2
d_call: -
clone_size: many

cdr3_aa: CASSLAPISQPQHF
cdr3_nt: TGTGCCAGCAGCTTAGCGCCGATAAGTCAGCCCCAGCATTTT
v_call: TRBV7-8
j_call: TRBJ1-5
d_call: -
clone_size: many

cdr3_aa: CASRSGPLLSTSTDTQYF
cdr3_nt: TGTGCCAGCAGATCCGGGCCCCTCCTAAGTACTAGCACAGATACGCAGTATTTT
v_call: TRBV6-2/TRBV6-3
j_call: TRBJ2-3
d_call: -
clone_size: -

cdr3_aa: CARNGLDSDTQYF
cdr3_nt: TGTGCCAGAAATGGACTAGATTCAGATACGCAGTATTTT
v_call: TRBV2
j_call: TRBJ2-3
d_call: TRBD2
clone_size: -

cdr3_aa: CASAPDRGFTYEQYF
cdr3_nt: TGCGCCAGCGCCCCAGATCGAGGATTTACCTACGAGCAGTACTTC
v_call: TRBV4-1
j_call: TRBJ2-7
d_call: -
clone_size: few

cdr3_aa: CASSLWVRGLDTEAFF
cdr3_nt: TGTGCCAGCAGCTTATGGGTCCGGGGGCTCGACACTGAAGCTTTCTTT
v_call: TRBV11-2
j_call: TRBJ1-1
d_call: -
clone_size: many

cdr3_aa: CASSQDHGTGMNTIYF
cdr3_nt: TGTGCCAGCAGCCAGGACCACGGGACAGGGATGAACACCATATATTTT
v_call: TRBV3-1
j_call: TRBJ1-3
d_call: TRBD1
clone_size: few

cdr3_aa: CSARENQGAVYEQYF
cdr3_nt: TGCAGTGCTAGAGAAAACCAGGGGGCTGTCTACGAGCAGTACTTC
v_call: TRBV20-1
j_call: TRBJ2-7
d_call: TRBD1
clone_size: -

cdr3_aa: CASSQEPSGRGSYEQYF
cdr3_nt: TGTGCCAGCAGCCAGGAACCAAGCGGGAGAGGGTCCTACGAGCAGTACTTC
v_call: TRBV3-1
j_call: TRBJ2-7
d_call: TRBD2
clone_size: -

cdr3_aa: CSATVKHSSSYEQYF
cdr3_nt: TGCAGTGCTACGGTGAAACATTCGAGCTCCTACGAGCAGTACTTC
v_call: TRBV20-1
j_call: TRBJ2-7
d_call: -
clone_size: few

cdr3_aa: CASSPHRQLNTEAFF
cdr3_nt: TGCGCCAGCAGCCCCCACCGACAGTTGAACACTGAAGCTTTCTTT
v_call: TRBV4-1
j_call: TRBJ1-1
d_call: -
clone_size: many

cdr3_aa: CATSLGQFYEQYF
cdr3_nt: TGTGCCACCAGCCTCGGACAGTTCTACGAGCAGTACTTC
v_call: TRBV15
j_call: TRBJ2-7
d_call: -
clone_size: -

cdr3_aa: CASNNYGGNTEAFF
cdr3_nt: TGTGCCAGCAACAACTACGGCGGGAACACTGAAGCTTTCTTT
v_call: TRBV5-6
j_call: TRBJ1-1
d_call: -
clone_size: -

cdr3_aa: CASSVWQGENYEQYF
cdr3_nt: TGTGCCAGCAGTGTCTGGCAGGGGGAGAACTACGAGCAGTACTTC
v_call: TRBV2
j_call: TRBJ2-7
d_call: TRBD1
clone_size: few

cdr3_aa: CASSQDGTPYNEQFF
cdr3_nt: TGCGCCAGCAGCCAAGATGGGACTCCCTACAATGAGCAGTTCTTC
v_call: TRBV4-1
j_call: TRBJ2-1
d_call: -
clone_size: many

cdr3_aa: CATSRDGLAADTQYF
cdr3_nt: TGTGCCACCAGCAGAGACGGACTAGCGGCAGATACGCAGTATTTT
v_call: TRBV15
j_call: TRBJ2-3
d_call: TRBD2
clone_size: -

cdr3_aa: CASSPGTGANEKLFF
cdr3_nt: TGTGCCAGCAGCCCCGGGACAGGGGCTAATGAAAAACTGTTTTTT
v_call: TRBV7-8
j_call: TRBJ1-4
d_call: TRBD1
clone_size: many

cdr3_aa: CATGGEEETQYF
cdr3_nt: TGTGCCACCGGGGGAGAGGAAGAGACCCAGTACTTC
v_call: TRBV5-4
j_call: TRBJ2-5
d_call: -
clone_size: -

cdr3_aa: CASSSRDYFYNEQFF
cdr3_nt: TGTGCCAGCAGTTCCCGGGACTACTTCTACAATGAGCAGTTCTTC
v_call: TRBV12-3/TRBV12-4
j_call: TRBJ2-1
d_call: TRBD2
clone_size: few

cdr3_aa: CASSHIAGSYNEQFF
cdr3_nt: TGTGCCAGCAGCCACATAGCGGGCTCCTACAATGAGCAGTTCTTC
v_call: TRBV4-2
j_call: TRBJ2-1
d_call: TRBD2
clone_size: few

cdr3_aa: CSARGDEKLFF
cdr3_nt: TGCAGTGCTAGGGGGGACGAAAAACTGTTTTTT
v_call: TRBV20-1
j_call: TRBJ1-4
d_call: -
clone_size: -

cdr3_aa: CSVGGSLGTSSEQYF
cdr3_nt: TGCAGCGTTGGAGGGTCACTGGGGACCTCATCCGAGCAGTACTTC
v_call: TRBV29-1
j_call: TRBJ2-7
d_call: -
clone_size: few

cdr3_aa: CASSPEVWSDTEAFF
cdr3_nt: TGTGCCAGCAGCCCGGAGGTTTGGTCAGACACTGAAGCTTTCTTT
v_call: TRBV7-8
j_call: TRBJ1-1
d_call: -
clone_size: many

cdr3_aa: CASSSTGSNYGYTF
cdr3_nt: TGTGCCAGCAGCTCGACAGGGAGTAACTATGGCTACACCTTC
v_call: TRBV7-9
j_call: TRBJ1-2
d_call: TRBD1
clone_size: many

cdr3_aa: CASSSLAGVENEQFF
cdr3_nt: TGTGCCAGCAGTTCACTAGCGGGAGTAGAGAATGAGCAGTTCTTC
v_call: TRBV12-3/TRBV12-4
j_call: TRBJ2-1
d_call: TRBD2
clone_size: few

cdr3_aa: CASSFLGGSTEAFF
cdr3_nt: TGTGCCAGCAGTTTTCTTGGGGGAAGCACTGAAGCTTTCTTT
v_call: TRBV28
j_call: TRBJ1-1
d_call: -
clone_size: -

cdr3_aa: CASSLAPSGGGGEQFF
cdr3_nt: TGTGCCAGCAGCTTAGCGCCTAGCGGGGGGGGCGGTGAGCAGTTCTTC
v_call: TRBV11-1
j_call: TRBJ2-1
d_call: TRBD2
clone_size: many

cdr3_aa: CASRQGLDEQFF
cdr3_nt: TGTGCCAGCCGCCAGGGGTTGGATGAGCAGTTCTTC
v_call: TRBV11-2
j_call: TRBJ2-1
d_call: -
clone_size: few

cdr3_aa: CAISEAGPDTQYF
cdr3_nt: TGTGCCATCAGTGAGGCAGGGCCAGATACGCAGTATTTT
v_call: TRBV10-3
j_call: TRBJ2-3
d_call: -
clone_size: -

cdr3_aa: CASSLGDVEKLFF
cdr3_nt: TGTGCCAGCAGCTTAGGCGATGTGGAAAAACTGTTTTTT
v_call: TRBV7-9
j_call: TRBJ1-4
d_call: -
clone_size: few

cdr3_aa: CASSLIVAGARSEQFF
cdr3_nt: TGTGCCAGCAGCTTAATAGTAGCGGGGGCGCGTAGTGAGCAGTTCTTC
v_call: TRBV7-6
j_call: TRBJ2-1
d_call: TRBD2
clone_size: few

cdr3_aa: CASSQAGQANYGYTF
cdr3_nt: TGCGCCAGCAGCCAAGCCGGACAGGCGAACTATGGCTACACCTTC
v_call: TRBV4-1
j_call: TRBJ1-2
d_call: TRBD1
clone_size: few

cdr3_aa: CASSSEEIF
cdr3_nt: TGTGCCAGCAGCAGTGAGGAAATCTTC
v_call: TRBV6-1
j_call: TRBJ2-1
d_call: -
clone_size: -

cdr3_aa: CASSGGTDHYEQYF
cdr3_nt: TGTGCCAGCAGTGGGGGGACGGACCACTACGAGCAGTACTTC
v_call: TRBV6-1
j_call: TRBJ2-7
d_call: -
clone_size: -

cdr3_aa: CASSLKDGTSGTRGTGELFF
cdr3_nt: TGTGCCAGCAGCTTAAAGGACGGGACTAGCGGGACCAGGGGCACCGGGGAGCTGTTTTTT
v_call: TRBV11-2
j_call: TRBJ2-2
d_call: TRBD2
clone_size: -

cdr3_aa: CASSPSVQGGEKLFF
cdr3_nt: TGCGCCAGCTCCCCTTCGGTGCAGGGAGGGGAAAAACTGTTTTTT
v_call: TRBV4-1
j_call: TRBJ1-4
d_call: -
clone_size: few

cdr3_aa: CASSFSDSPSYEQYF
cdr3_nt: TGCGCCAGCAGCTTCTCGGACAGTCCTTCCTACGAGCAGTACTTC
v_call: TRBV5-1
j_call: TRBJ2-7
d_call: -
clone_size: many

cdr3_aa: CASSIQKDTQYF
cdr3_nt: TGTGCCAGTAGTATACAGAAGGATACGCAGTATTTT
v_call: TRBV19
j_call: TRBJ2-3
d_call: -
clone_size: few

cdr3_aa: CASSLVGADNEKLFF
cdr3_nt: TGCGCCAGCAGCTTGGTGGGGGCGGATAATGAAAAACTGTTTTTT
v_call: TRBV5-1
j_call: TRBJ1-4
d_call: -
clone_size: -

cdr3_aa: CASSLGTRPQETQYF
cdr3_nt: TGTGCCAGCAGCTTAGGGACTCGGCCCCAAGAGACCCAGTACTTC
v_call: TRBV7-9
j_call: TRBJ2-5
d_call: -
clone_size: few

cdr3_aa: CANSARVGGDLSFF
cdr3_nt: TGTGCCAACAGTGCCCGGGTAGGGGGAGATCTGTCTTTCTTT
v_call: TRBV6-4
j_call: TRBJ1-1
d_call: -
clone_size: -

cdr3_aa: CATSGLAGLTDTQYF
cdr3_nt: TGTGCCACCTCGGGACTAGCGGGCCTCACAGATACGCAGTATTTT
v_call: TRBV19
j_call: TRBJ2-3
d_call: TRBD2
clone_size: -

cdr3_aa: CASSNPTAPGQGAYEQYF
cdr3_nt: TGTGCCAGCAGCAACCCCACCGCCCCGGGACAGGGGGCCTACGAGCAGTACTTC
v_call: TRBV6-5
j_call: TRBJ2-7
d_call: TRBD1
clone_size: -

cdr3_aa: CASSPDGSSYEQYF
cdr3_nt: TGTGCCAGCAGTCCGGACGGAAGCTCCTACGAGCAGTACTTC
v_call: TRBV7-9
j_call: TRBJ2-7
d_call: -
clone_size: many

cdr3_aa: CASSPPGQGDDEQYF
cdr3_nt: TGTGCCAGCAGCCCACCGGGACAGGGAGACGACGAGCAGTACTTC
v_call: TRBV7-9
j_call: TRBJ2-7
d_call: TRBD1
clone_size: many

cdr3_aa: CATRSGEAYEQYF
cdr3_nt: TGTGCCACCCGTAGCGGGGAGGCCTACGAGCAGTACTTC
v_call: TRBV6-1
j_call: TRBJ2-7
d_call: TRBD2
clone_size: many